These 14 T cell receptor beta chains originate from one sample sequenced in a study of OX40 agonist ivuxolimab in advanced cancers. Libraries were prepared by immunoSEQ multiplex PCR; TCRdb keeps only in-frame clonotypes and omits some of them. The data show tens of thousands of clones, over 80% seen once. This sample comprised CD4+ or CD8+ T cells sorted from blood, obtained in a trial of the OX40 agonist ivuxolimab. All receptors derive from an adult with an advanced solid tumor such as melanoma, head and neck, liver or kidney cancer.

Here the CDR3 reads CASKKDGKAGETQYF. CDR3 nucleotide sequence: TGTGCCAGCAAGAAGGACGGAAAAGCTGGGGAGACCCAGTACTTC. The gene calls are TRBV2 and TRBJ2-5; D unclear. Trimming took off 7 bases at V and 5 bases at J, with 20 bases between the two ends. The CDR3 has 15 residues. CDR1 and CDR2 from the germline V gene are SNHLY and FYNNEI.

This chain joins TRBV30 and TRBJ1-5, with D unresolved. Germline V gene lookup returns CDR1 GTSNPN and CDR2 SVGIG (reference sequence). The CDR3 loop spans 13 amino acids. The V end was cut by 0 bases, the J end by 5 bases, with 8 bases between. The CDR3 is CAWSVGVDQPQHF. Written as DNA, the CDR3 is TGTGCCTGGAGTGTAGGAGTGGATCAGCCCCAGCATTTT.

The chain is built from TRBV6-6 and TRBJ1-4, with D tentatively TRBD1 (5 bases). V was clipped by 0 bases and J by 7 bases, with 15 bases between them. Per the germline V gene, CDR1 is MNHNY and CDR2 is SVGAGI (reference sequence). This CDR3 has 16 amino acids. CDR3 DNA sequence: TGTGCCAGCAGTTACTCGAGATTCAGGGCGCCTGAAAAACTGTTTTTT. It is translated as CASSYSRFRAPEKLFF.

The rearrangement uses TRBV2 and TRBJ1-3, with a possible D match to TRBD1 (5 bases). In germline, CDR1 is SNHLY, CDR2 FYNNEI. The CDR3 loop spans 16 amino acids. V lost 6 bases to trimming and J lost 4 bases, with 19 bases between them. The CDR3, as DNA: TGTGCCAGCAGGGCCTACGGGACGCCAAGCGGAAACACCATATATTTT. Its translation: CASRAYGTPSGNTIYF.

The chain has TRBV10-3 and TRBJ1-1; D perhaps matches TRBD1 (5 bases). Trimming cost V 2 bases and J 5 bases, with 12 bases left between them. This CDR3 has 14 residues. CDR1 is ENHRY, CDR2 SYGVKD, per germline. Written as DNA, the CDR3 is TGTGCCATCAGTGAGAATGTGGGGGGGACTGAAGCTTTCTTT. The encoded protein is CAISENVGGTEAFF.

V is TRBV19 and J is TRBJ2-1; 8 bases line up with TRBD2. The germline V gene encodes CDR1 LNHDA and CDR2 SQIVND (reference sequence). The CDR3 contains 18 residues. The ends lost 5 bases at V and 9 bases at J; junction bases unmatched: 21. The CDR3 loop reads CASSLRIVGLAITREQFF. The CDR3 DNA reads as TGTGCCAGTAGTCTCCGAATAGTTGGACTAGCTATTACCCGTGAGCAGTTCTTC.

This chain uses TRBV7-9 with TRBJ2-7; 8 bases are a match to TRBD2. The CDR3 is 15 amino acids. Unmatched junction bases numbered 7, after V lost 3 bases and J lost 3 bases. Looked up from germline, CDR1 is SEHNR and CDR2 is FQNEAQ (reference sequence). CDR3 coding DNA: TGTGCCAGCAGCTTCTCCGGGAGGGGGGACTACGAGCAGTACTTC. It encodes CASSFSGRGDYEQYF.

CDR3: CASSKRVLGDNDYEQYF. In nucleotides, the CDR3 is TGTGCCAGCAGCAAACGGGTCCTGGGGGACAACGACTACGAGCAGTACTTC. The V gene is TRBV21-1, the J gene TRBJ2-7; the listed D gene, TRBD1, was not tested against the DNA. TRBV21-1 is a pseudogene. The CDR3 is 17 amino acids.

CDR3 amino acids: CASSVFQGGQYF. CDR3 DNA sequence: TGTGCCAGCAGTGTGTTCCAGGGTGGGCAGTATTTT. The chain employs TRBV5-6 and TRBJ2-3, with a tentative D call TRBD1 (5 bases). V lost 5 bases to trimming and J lost 11 bases, with 15 bases between them. The CDR3 extends over 12 amino acids. Germline V gene lookup returns CDR1 SGHDT and CDR2 YYEEEE.

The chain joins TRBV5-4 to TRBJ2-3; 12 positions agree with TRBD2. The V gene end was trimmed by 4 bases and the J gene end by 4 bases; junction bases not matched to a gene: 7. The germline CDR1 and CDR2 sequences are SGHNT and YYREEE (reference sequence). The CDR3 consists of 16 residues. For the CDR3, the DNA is TGTGCCAGCAGCGAGGGGACTAGCGGGTTTTCAGATACGCAGTATTTT. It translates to CASSEGTSGFSDTQYF.

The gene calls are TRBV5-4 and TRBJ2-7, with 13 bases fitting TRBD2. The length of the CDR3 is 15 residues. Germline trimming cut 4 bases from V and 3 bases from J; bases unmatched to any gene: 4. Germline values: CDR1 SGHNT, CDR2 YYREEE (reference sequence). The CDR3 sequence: CASSNRLAGGYEQYF. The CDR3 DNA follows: TGTGCCAGCAGCAACAGACTAGCGGGAGGCTACGAGCAGTACTTC.

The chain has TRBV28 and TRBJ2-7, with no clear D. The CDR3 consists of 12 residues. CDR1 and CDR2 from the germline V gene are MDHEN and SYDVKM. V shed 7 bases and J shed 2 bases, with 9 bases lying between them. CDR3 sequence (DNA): TGTGCCAGCACCAAGGAGACCTACGAGCAGTACTTC. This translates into CASTKETYEQYF. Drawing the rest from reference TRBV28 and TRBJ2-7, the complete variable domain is DVKVTQSSRYLVKRTGEKVFLECVQDMDHENMFWYRQDPGLGLRLIYFSYDVKMKEKGDIPEGYSVSREKKERFSLILESASTNQTSMYLCASTKETYEQYFGPGTRLTVT.

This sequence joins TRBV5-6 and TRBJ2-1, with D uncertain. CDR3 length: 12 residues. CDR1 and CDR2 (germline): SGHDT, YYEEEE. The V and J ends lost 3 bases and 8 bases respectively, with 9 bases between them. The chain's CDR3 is CASSSFGDEQFF. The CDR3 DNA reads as TGTGCCAGCAGCTCCTTCGGCGATGAGCAGTTCTTC.

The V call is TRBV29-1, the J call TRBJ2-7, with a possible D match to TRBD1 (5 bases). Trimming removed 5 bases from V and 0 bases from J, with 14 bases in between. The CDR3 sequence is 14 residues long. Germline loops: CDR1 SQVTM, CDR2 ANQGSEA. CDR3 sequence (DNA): TGCAGCGTTTTCACAGGCCCCAACTCCTACGAGCAGTACTTC. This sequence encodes CSVFTGPNSYEQYF.